This is a list of T cell receptor beta chains from one sample in a study of neoadjuvant anti-PD-1 for oral cavity cancer. Here immunoSEQ multiplex PCR was the method, and the copy in TCRdb shows in-frame clones only, minus some. The sample lists about 14,000 clones, roughly 74% occurring once. Source: PBMCs, taken after nivolumab (anti-PD-1) treatment. The receptor set was obtained from a person between 40 and 79 years old with oral cavity squamous cell carcinoma. Each CDR3 is given with its conserved first and last residue. D genes are given only for firm matches. Clone size is not always given. Where it is, it says once, few, many or a class for expanded clones.

CDR3 protein	CDR3 DNA	D gene	clone size	V gene	J gene
CASSVPGTGGRLDGYTF	TGTGCCAGTAGTGTTCCCGGGACCGGGGGACGGCTAGATGGCTACACCTTC	.	.	TRBV19	TRBJ1-2
CASSVVLANQETQYF	TGTGCCAGCAGCGTCGTACTAGCGAACCAAGAGACCCAGTACTTC	TRBD2	.	TRBV11-2	TRBJ2-5
CASSLSLGAAYEQYF	TGTGCCAGCAGCTTAAGCCTAGGGGCGGCCTACGAGCAGTACTTC	.	.	TRBV7-8	TRBJ2-7
CASKSGYDKNIQYF	TGTGCCAGCAAATCCGGGTACGACAAAAACATTCAGTACTTC	.	.	TRBV5-4	TRBJ2-4
CASIPGTGQYEQYF	TGTGCCAGCATTCCTGGTACTGGGCAATATGAGCAGTACTTC	.	.	TRBV6-6	TRBJ2-7
CASSSALVQETQYF	TGTGCCAGCAGCTCAGCACTAGTCCAAGAGACCCAGTACTTC	.	.	TRBV5-4	TRBJ2-5
CASSFSVSGGDTQYF	TGTGCCAGCAGCTTTTCCGTCTCGGGTGGAGATACGCAGTATTTT	.	.	TRBV7-2	TRBJ2-3
CASSYRGLSYNEQFF	TGTGCCAGCAGCTACCGCGGCCTATCCTACAATGAGCAGTTCTTC	.	.	TRBV7-2	TRBJ2-1
CASSEGRGYGYTF	TGTGCCAGCAGTGAGGGACGTGGATATGGCTACACCTTC	.	.	TRBV6-1	TRBJ1-2
CASSLDLNQETQYF	TGCGCCAGCAGCCTCGACCTAAACCAAGAGACCCAGTACTTC	.	.	TRBV5-1	TRBJ2-5
CASSYDGNTIYF	TGTGCCAGCAGTTACGATGGAAACACCATATATTTT	.	.	TRBV6-5	TRBJ1-3
CATGRAWGETQYF	TGTGCCACCGGAAGGGCATGGGGAGAGACCCAGTACTTC	.	.	TRBV7-2	TRBJ2-5
CASSANRVLTDTQYF	TGTGCCAGTAGTGCAAACAGGGTCCTCACAGATACGCAGTATTTT	.	.	TRBV19	TRBJ2-3
CASSRTRTENSNQPQHF	TGTGCCAGCAGCAGGACCCGGACAGAAAATAGCAATCAGCCCCAGCATTTT	.	once	TRBV2	TRBJ1-5